The source of this T cell receptor (beta chain) is a study of blood T cells in healthy people across ages (dated by TCRdb to the mid-2010s). Background on the whole study: Template switching captured roughly one uniquely barcoded TCR beta cDNA molecule per two T cells in model experiments. Age-related changes in TCR beta repertoire diversity were measured in the study by deep sequencing normalized with unique cDNA molecular identifiers. Donors were grouped into four age groups: young (average 16 years), middle-aged (approximately 41), aged (62) and long-lived (approximately 75). To avoid experimental bias, donors of different ages were spread randomly across the sequencing lanes. The study analyzed two additional independent replicas of 1 million unique cDNA reads from the same blood draw for two donors, one aged 18 to 29 and one aged 80 or older.

Libraries came from 5' RACE. TCRdb lists the instrument as Illumina HiSeq 2500. A second 7 to 11 cycle PCR used a sample-barcoded 5' primer and a J-beta primer mix. A unique molecular identifier was introduced onto each TCR beta cDNA molecule by a template-switch 5' adaptor carrying 12 random nucleotides. Each sample yielded at least 3 million CDR3-containing paired-end reads. First-strand cDNA synthesis was performed from all RNA using the Mint cDNA synthesis kit, with priming by a TRBC-specific oligonucleotide. All cDNA was treated with uracil-DNA glycosylase and then went through a first 18-cycle PCR with the universal primers M1SS and BC2_uni_R. The study's own analysis went as follows. Each sample was normalized by randomly selecting 1 million high-quality reads, each carrying a distinct molecular identifier. Instead of being binned into consensus sequences, reads with shared molecular identifiers were discarded. MiTCR, set to a Q25 quality threshold and the strictest error-elimination algorithm, was used for CDR3 identification, clonotype clustering and error correction. A nonparametric unseen species model with Euler transformation was used to estimate lower-bound total TCR beta diversity. The public reads were reanalyzed by TCRdb: fastp trimming at Q25, MiXCR alignment, in-frame beta chains only. Duplicate CDR3 protein sequences are folded into a single record with the most common DNA and genes. TCRdb, not the original authors, processed these V and J calls. The sample yields about 940,000 distinct CDR3 sequences; around 46% were counted once. The biggest ten clones account for about an eighth of the sample.

The junction shows trimming of 1 base on V and 3 bases on J, plus 11 bases between the germline ends. Reading the germline V gene gives CDR1 SGHTA and CDR2 FQGTGA. Its CDR3 holds 15 amino acids, cysteine through phenylalanine. Only the CDR3 region is kept as DNA, spanning 45 bases read in frame from base 1. On this clonotype itself: It has no known antigen specificity. No base-level quality is on record; no much larger clone is a single base apart.

Systemically healthy Caucasian individuals from Russia, approximately 39 in total and aged roughly 6 to 100 years, were included as donors. Approximately 11 milliliters of peripheral blood were drawn from each donor into EDTA-treated Vacutainer tubes. PBMCs were isolated by Ficoll-Paque density-gradient centrifugation, with at least 7 million obtained per sample. Trizol reagent was used to extract total RNA from PBMCs, with at least 5 micrograms per sample. For every donor, an aliquot of PBMCs went through flow cytometry to measure the percentages of naive CD45RAhigh/CD27high T cells. General findings and caveats noted by the study authors: Donor CMV infection status was unknown, potentially confounding age-related changes in expanded clonotypes. Estimates of total diversity based on one million sequenced T cells were regarded as lower bounds and as underestimates. As age increased, observed TCR beta diversity per million T cells dropped in a roughly linear way, and a significant reduction was already evident by age 40. Since profiling was done on bulk unsorted PBMCs, naive and antigen-experienced compartments could not be conclusively compared. Compared with the aged group, the long-lived group had more naive CD4+ T cells, fewer expanded clones and increased TCR diversity, a pattern suggesting age selection. There was a strong correlation between observed TCR beta diversity and the percentage of naive T cells measured by flow cytometry.

The V and J segments used are TRBV7-3 and TRBJ2-3; the D segment might be TRBD1 or TRBD2, since each matches 6 bases. This clonotype was obtained from a man younger than 40 in good health. The sequencing sample was made of blood. CDR3 region: CASSLILGGTDTQYF. The bases are TGTGCCAGCAGCTTAATCCTAGGGGGGACAGATACGCAGTATTTT.